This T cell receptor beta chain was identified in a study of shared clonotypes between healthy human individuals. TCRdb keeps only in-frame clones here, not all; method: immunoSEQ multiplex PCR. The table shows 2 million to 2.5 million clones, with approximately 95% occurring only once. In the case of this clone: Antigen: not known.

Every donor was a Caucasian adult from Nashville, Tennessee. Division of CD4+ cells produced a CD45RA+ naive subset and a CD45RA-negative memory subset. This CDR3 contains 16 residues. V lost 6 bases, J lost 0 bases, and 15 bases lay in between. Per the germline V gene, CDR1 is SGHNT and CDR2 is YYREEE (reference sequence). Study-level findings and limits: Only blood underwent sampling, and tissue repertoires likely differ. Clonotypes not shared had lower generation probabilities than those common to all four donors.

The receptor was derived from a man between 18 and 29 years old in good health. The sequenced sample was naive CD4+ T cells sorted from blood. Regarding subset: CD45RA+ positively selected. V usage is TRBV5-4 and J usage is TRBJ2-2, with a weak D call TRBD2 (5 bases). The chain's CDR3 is CASTLRTLTNTGELFF. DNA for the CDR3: TGTGCCAGCACCTTAAGGACTCTAACGAACACCGGGGAGCTGTTTTTT.